Sequencing of this TCR beta chain was carried out in a study of T cells in Graves' hyperthyroidism and ophthalmopathy. Study in general: Before treatment of any kind, peripheral blood was taken at initial diagnosis.

Trimming took 6 bases from V and 0 from J, leaving 15 bases between them. Germline loops: CDR1 MDHEN, CDR2 SYDVKM. The CDR3 has 16 amino acids. At least ten counts were recorded for this clonotype. Regions amplified from RNA transcripts were the TCR beta CDR3 regions. With the HTBI primer set, the TCR CDR3 went through a first round of RT-PCR. TCRdb analysed the multiplex PCR reads with MiXCR anew, one entry per CDR3 protein. Among around 300,000 distinct CDR3 sequences listed, around 15% were seen once. The V and J genes are TRBV28 and TRBJ1-3; D may be TRBD1 (6 bases). This sequence originates from a woman in her 40s with Graves' hyperthyroidism. The sample comprised blood. The DNA of the CDR3 is TGTGCCAGCAGGACGACAGGCTGGAACTCTGGAAACACCATATATTTT. Translated: CASRTTGWNSGNTIYF.